The T cell receptor (beta chain) described here comes from a study of Graves' ophthalmopathy and Graves' hyperthyroidism (dated by TCRdb to between 2018 and 2020). Study-level background: Peripheral blood was collected at initial diagnosis, prior to any treatment. TCR beta repertoire signatures were used to distinguish Graves' ophthalmopathy from Graves' hyperthyroidism and to predict progression to ophthalmopathy. In over five hyperthyroidism patients, T-cell repertoires of thyroid tissue and blood were compared. The independent validation cohort included about 19 hyperthyroidism patients plus 17 patients who later progressed from hyperthyroidism to ophthalmopathy. To explore V-J signatures that separate ophthalmopathy from hyperthyroidism, a discovery set of about a hundred patients was enrolled, consisting of about 45 with ophthalmopathy and roughly 60 with stable hyperthyroidism. In total, around 130 blood samples were TCR-sequenced: approximately 40 ophthalmopathy, roughly 80 hyperthyroidism and roughly 17 hyperthyroidism-to-ophthalmopathy patients. Following sample collection, hyperthyroidism patients were given methimazole at a starting dose of 30 mg daily, and ophthalmopathy patients were given high-dose intravenous methylprednisolone. Findings and caveats that apply to the study as a whole: In cross-validation, the 13-signature model distinguished ophthalmopathy from stable hyperthyroidism with about 88% sensitivity and around 81% specificity, and in the test set the corresponding values were roughly 80% and 76%. Most of the expanded thyroid clonotypes with a frequency above 0.001 were also detected in blood, and it was suggested that the thyroid immune response may be reflected by blood repertoires. In validation, the model predicted ophthalmopathy progression with more than 55% sensitivity and 72.22% specificity; around twelve predicted patients were CT-confirmed with GO in a median of around 6.5 months. No statistical method was used to predetermine the sample size, and group allocation was not hidden from the investigators.

For repertoire sequencing, the TCR beta CDR3 regions were amplified from RNA transcripts. The first round of RT-PCR was done with HTBI primers and the Qiagen OneStep RT-PCR kit, and was followed by a second round of multiplex PCR, then size selection and purification. Sequencing of the libraries was carried out on an Illumina HiSeq2000 in paired-end mode with 100 bp reads. In the original analysis: Reads were processed with SOAPnuke, discarding reads with adapters, uncalled bases, mean Phred below 15, or no exact constant-primer or identifier match. COPE v1.2.5 was used to merge high-quality paired reads. Clonotypes were defined as unique nucleotide sequences and were aligned to IMGT TRB V, D and J references using MiTCR v1.1. The analysis was limited to V-J combinations with a frequency above 0.0001, which together covered more than 98% of repertoires. For each V-J combination, a TCR clonal expansion and chaos score was defined as the ratio of F50 clonal expansion to chaos observed in the TCRdist matrix. Welch's t-statistics and random forest were used to reduce the features to about a dozen V-J combinations, which were then used as input to a naive Bayes classifier. The Morisita-Horn index was used to measure how similar the thyroid and blood repertoires were. TCRdb trimmed the raw reads at Q25, called clones with MiXCR and kept productive beta chains. A single entry per CDR3 protein holds the most common genes and DNA from its merged rows. TCRdb, not the authors, supplied the V and J calls. This sample gives 35,000 to 50,000 distinct CDR3 sequences in total; 50% of them show up just once. The ten most abundant clones make up roughly 24% of the sample.

Hyperthyroidism was considered stable if no progression to ophthalmopathy occurred within 18 months of follow-up. Hyperthyroidism patients were newly diagnosed, were aged 18 to 65 years, and had a disease duration under 2 months. Patients with other autoimmune diseases, uncontrolled infections, pregnancy or lactation were excluded. Diagnosis was based on clinical symptoms, serum thyroxine, TRAb, thyroid ultrasound and orbital computed tomography. Ficoll-Paque density gradient centrifugation was used to isolate PBMCs from 8.5 to 10 ml of fresh peripheral blood. Total RNA was extracted using Trizol reagent, and RNA quality was checked on an Agilent 2100 Bioanalyzer. Deletion took 4 bases off V and 3 bases off J, with a span of 11 bases between the germline ends. In the germline V gene, CDR1 corresponds to SGHRS and CDR2 to YFSETQ. The CDR3 goes from the cysteine to the phenylalanine over 13 residues. Only the CDR3 DNA stays, 39 bases, in frame from base 1.

Note on this clonotype: Its target antigen remains unknown. Base qualities are not at hand, and no much larger clone is one base apart.

Sequencing was done on a sample of peripheral blood. The chain was built from TRBV5-1 and TRBJ2-7, with the D gene not confidently named. This receptor was identified in an adult woman with stable Graves' hyperthyroidism. The sequenced DNA is TGCGCCAGCAGCCGCGGAGCCTTCTACGAGCAGTACTTC. It translates as CASSRGAFYEQYF.